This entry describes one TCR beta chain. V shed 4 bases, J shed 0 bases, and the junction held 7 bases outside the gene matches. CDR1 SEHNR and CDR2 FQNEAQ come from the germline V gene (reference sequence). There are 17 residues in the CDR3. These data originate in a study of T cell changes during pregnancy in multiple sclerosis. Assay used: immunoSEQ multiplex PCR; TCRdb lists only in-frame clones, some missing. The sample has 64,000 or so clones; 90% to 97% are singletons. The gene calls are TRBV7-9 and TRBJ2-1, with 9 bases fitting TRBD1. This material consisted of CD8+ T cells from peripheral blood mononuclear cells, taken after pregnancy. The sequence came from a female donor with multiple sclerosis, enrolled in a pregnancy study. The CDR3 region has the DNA TGTGCCAGCAGCTCTAGGACAGGGGCGATCTCCTACAATGAGCAGTTCTTC. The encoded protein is CASSSRTGAISYNEQFF.